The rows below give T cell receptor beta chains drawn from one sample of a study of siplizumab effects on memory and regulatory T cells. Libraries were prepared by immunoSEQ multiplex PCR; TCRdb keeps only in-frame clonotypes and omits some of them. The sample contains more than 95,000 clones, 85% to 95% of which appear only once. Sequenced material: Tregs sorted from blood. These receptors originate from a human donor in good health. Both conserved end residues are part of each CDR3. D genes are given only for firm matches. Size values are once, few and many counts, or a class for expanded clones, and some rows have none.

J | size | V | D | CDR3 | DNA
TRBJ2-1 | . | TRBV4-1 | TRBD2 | CASSQGVASGGAREQFF | TGCGCCAGCAGCCAAGGGGTGGCTAGCGGGGGGGCCCGTGAGCAGTTCTTC
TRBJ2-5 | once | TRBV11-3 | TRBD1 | CASNLWDRGEETQYF | TGTGCCAGCAACCTCTGGGACAGGGGGGAAGAGACCCAGTACTTC
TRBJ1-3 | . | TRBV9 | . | CASSVRGAGNTIYF | TGTGCCAGCAGCGTACGGGGCGCTGGAAACACCATATATTTT
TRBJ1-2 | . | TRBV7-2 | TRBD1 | CASSSYRGYGYTF | TGTGCCAGCAGCTCGTACAGGGGCTATGGCTACACCTTC
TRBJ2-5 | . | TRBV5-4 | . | CASSFKTGFGETQYF | TGTGCCAGCAGCTTTAAAACAGGGTTCGGCGAGACCCAGTACTTC
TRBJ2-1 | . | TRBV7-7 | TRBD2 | CASSLIAGGEQFF | TGTGCTAGCAGCTTAATTGCGGGGGGGGAGCAGTTCTTC
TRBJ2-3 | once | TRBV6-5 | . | CASSYGPLYTDTQYF | TGTGCCAGCAGTTACGGACCCCTGTACACAGATACGCAGTATTTT
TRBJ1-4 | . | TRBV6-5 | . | CASTGGANEKLFF | TGTGCCAGCACGGGAGGGGCTAATGAAAAACTGTTTTTT
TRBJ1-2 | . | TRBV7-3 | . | CASSLNREGGYTF | TGTGCCAGCAGCTTAAACCGAGAGGGTGGCTACACCTTC
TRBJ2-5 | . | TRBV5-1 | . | CASRREETQYF | TGCGCCAGCCGGCGGGAAGAGACCCAGTACTTC
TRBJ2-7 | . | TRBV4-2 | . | CASSQVARTGYPDEQYF | TGTGCCAGCAGCCAAGTAGCGCGGACTGGCTACCCAGACGAGCAGTACTTC
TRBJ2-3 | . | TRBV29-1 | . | CSVELASTDTQYF | TGCAGCGTTGAGCTGGCTAGCACAGATACGCAGTATTTT
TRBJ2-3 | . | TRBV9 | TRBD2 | CASRPFRGGSTDTQYF | TGTGCCAGCAGACCTTTTCGGGGGGGCAGCACAGATACGCAGTATTTT
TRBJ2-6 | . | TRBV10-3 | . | CAISEHGGANVLTF | TGTGCCATCAGTGAGCACGGTGGGGCCAACGTCCTGACTTTC
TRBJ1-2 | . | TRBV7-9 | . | CASSPGWAGRLSYGYTF | TGTGCCAGCAGCCCGGGGTGGGCAGGGCGCTTGTCTTATGGCTACACCTTC
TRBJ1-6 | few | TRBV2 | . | CASSVQSGVFSPLHF | TGTGCCAGCAGTGTCCAGTCAGGGGTCTTCTCACCCCTCCACTTT
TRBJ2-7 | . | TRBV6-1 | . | CASSVAYSYEQYF | TGTGCCAGCAGTGTTGCCTATTCCTACGAGCAGTACTTC
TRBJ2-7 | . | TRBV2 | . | CASSDIGLGEQYF | TGTGCCAGCAGTGATATTGGTTTGGGCGAGCAGTACTTC
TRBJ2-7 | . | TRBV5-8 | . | CASSLAGRTSEQYF | TGTGCCAGCAGCTTGGCCGGTAGAACTAGCGAGCAGTACTTC
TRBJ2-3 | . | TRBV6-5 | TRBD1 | CASRPAGQGADTQYF | TGTGCCAGCAGGCCGGCGGGACAGGGAGCAGATACGCAGTATTTT
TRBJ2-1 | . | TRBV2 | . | CASSEAPGVSPSNEQFF | TGTGCCAGCAGTGAAGCGCCAGGCGTCTCCCCGTCGAATGAGCAGTTCTTC
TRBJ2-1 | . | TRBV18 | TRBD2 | CASSPLLAGGNEQFF | TGTGCCAGCTCACCACTCCTAGCGGGGGGGAATGAGCAGTTCTTC
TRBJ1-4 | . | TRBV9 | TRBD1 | CASSPSRGRVAEKLFF | TGTGCCAGCAGCCCAAGCAGGGGGCGAGTGGCTGAAAAACTGTTTTTT
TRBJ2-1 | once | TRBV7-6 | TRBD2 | CASSLNSGSYINEQFF | TGTGCCAGCAGCCTCAATAGCGGGAGCTACATCAATGAGCAGTTCTTC
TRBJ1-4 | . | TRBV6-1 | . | CATRGSPRVFF | TGTGCCACCCGGGGGTCCCCTCGGGTGTTTTTT
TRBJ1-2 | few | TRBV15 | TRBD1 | CATSREEANYGTAERYGYTF | TGTGCCACCAGCAGAGAGGAAGCTAACTACGGGACAGCGGAAAGATATGGCTACACCTTC
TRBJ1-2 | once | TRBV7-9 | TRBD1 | CASSLKPYEGQGGYGYTF | TGTGCCAGCAGCTTAAAACCTTATGAGGGACAGGGGGGGTATGGCTACACCTTC
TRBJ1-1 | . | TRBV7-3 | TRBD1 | CASSKDRGAGTEAFF | TGTGCCAGCAGCAAGGACAGGGGTGCTGGCACTGAAGCTTTCTTT
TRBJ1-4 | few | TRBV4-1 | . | CASSQVIPGANEKLFF | TGCGCCAGCAGCCAAGTCATACCGGGCGCTAATGAAAAACTGTTTTTT
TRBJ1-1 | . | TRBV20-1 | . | CSAIGAFF | TGCAGTGCTATAGGAGCTTTCTTT
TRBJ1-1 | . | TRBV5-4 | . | CASSLAGQTEAFF | TGTGCCAGCAGCTTGGCTGGCCAAACTGAAGCTTTCTTT
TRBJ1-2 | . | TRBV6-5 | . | CASSSTWSYGYTF | TGTGCCAGCAGTAGTACCTGGAGCTATGGCTACACCTTC
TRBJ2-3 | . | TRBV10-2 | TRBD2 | CASSEPASGGLDTQYF | TGCGCCAGCAGTGAGCCCGCTAGCGGGGGCTTAGATACGCAGTATTTT
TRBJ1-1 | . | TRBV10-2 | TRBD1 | CASRYQDRANTEAFF | TGCGCCAGCAGATACCAGGACAGGGCCAACACTGAAGCTTTCTTT
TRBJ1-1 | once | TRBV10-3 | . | CAISGTGIGNTEAFF | TGTGCCATCAGTGGCACCGGGATTGGGAACACTGAAGCTTTCTTT
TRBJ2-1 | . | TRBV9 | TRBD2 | CASTSGGGSYNEQFF | TGTGCCAGCACCAGCGGGGGAGGCTCCTACAATGAGCAGTTCTTC
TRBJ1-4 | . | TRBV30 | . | CASRVATNEKLFF | TGTGCCTCCCGCGTCGCAACTAATGAAAAACTGTTTTTT
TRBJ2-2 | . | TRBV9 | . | CASSVVLGGGGPNTGELFF | TGTGCCAGCAGCGTAGTTTTAGGAGGGGGAGGACCTAACACCGGGGAGCTGTTTTTT
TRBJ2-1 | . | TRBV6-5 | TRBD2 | CASRNAGLASHEQFF | TGTGCCAGCAGAAACGCGGGACTAGCATCCCATGAGCAGTTCTTC
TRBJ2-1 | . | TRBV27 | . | CASSLRGVDSASYNEQFF | TGTGCCAGCAGTTTAAGGGGCGTCGACAGTGCTTCCTACAATGAGCAGTTCTTC
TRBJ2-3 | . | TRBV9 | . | CASSVVQTDTQYF | TGTGCCAGCAGCGTAGTCCAGACAGATACGCAGTATTTT
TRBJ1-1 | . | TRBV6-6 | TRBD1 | CASKGAPEAFF | TGTGCCAGCAAGGGGGCCCCTGAAGCTTTCTTT
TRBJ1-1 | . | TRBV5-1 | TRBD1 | CASSSGQYTEAFF | TGCGCCAGCAGCTCGGGACAGTACACTGAAGCTTTCTTT
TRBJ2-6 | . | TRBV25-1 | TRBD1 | CASSEDRVTSGANVLTF | TGTGCCAGCAGTGAGGACAGGGTGACCTCTGGGGCCAACGTCCTGACTTTC
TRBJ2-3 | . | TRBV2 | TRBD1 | CASGRDRSPDTQYF | TGTGCCAGCGGCCGGGACAGGTCGCCAGATACGCAGTATTTT